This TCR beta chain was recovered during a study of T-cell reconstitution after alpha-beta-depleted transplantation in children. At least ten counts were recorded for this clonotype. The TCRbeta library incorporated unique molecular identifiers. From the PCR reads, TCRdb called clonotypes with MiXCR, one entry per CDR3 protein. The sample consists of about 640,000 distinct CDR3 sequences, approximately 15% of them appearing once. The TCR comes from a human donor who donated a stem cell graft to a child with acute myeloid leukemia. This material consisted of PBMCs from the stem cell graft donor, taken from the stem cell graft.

CDR3 residues: CSARPGTMNQPQHF. DNA for the CDR3: TGCAGTGCTAGACCCGGGACTATGAATCAGCCCCAGCATTTT. The gene calls are TRBV20-1 and TRBJ1-5, with D perhaps TRBD1 (5 bases). V was clipped by 2 bases and J by 4 bases, with 12 bases between them. Germline V lookup: CDR1 DFQATT, CDR2 SNEGSKA (reference sequence). This CDR3 is built from 14 residues.